This entry lists 32 T cell receptor beta chains sequenced from one sample in a study of metastatic and nonmetastatic thyroid tumors. MiXCR reprocessed the PCR reads for TCRdb. The sample contains 85,000 to 95,000 clones, about 15% of which appear only once. Every patient was untreated before thyroid surgery. Sequencing input: blood. These receptors were taken from a female donor with papillary thyroid cancer or a benign thyroid nodule (not recorded which). Some clones in this sample may be carry-over from other donors' samples.

J is TRBJ2-7 and V is TRBV6-5; 8 bases match TRBD1. The CDR3 length is 15 residues. V shed 4 bases, J shed 3 bases, and the junction held 8 bases outside the gene matches. In germline, CDR1 is MNHEY, CDR2 SVGAGI. For the CDR3, the DNA is TGTGCCAGCAGTTCAGGCTGGGACAGGAACTACGAGCAGTACTTC. Its protein is CASSSGWDRNYEQYF.

At least ten counts were recorded for this clone. J is TRBJ2-1 and V is TRBV6-6, with 9 bases aligning to TRBD1. The CDR3 consists of 16 residues. V shed 0 bases and J 5 bases; nucleotides not matched to a gene: 5. CDR1 and CDR2 from the germline V gene are MNHNY and SVGAGI (reference sequence). The CDR3 region is CASSYSGQGSDNEQFF. CDR3 DNA: TGTGCCAGCAGTTACTCGGGACAGGGATCGGACAATGAGCAGTTCTTC.

Details on this clone: A much larger clone lies one base from this, so it may be a read error. The chain has TRBV4-1 and TRBJ2-6; 9 positions agree with TRBD1. This CDR3 contains 20 residues. CDR1 is MGHRA, CDR2 YSYEKL, per germline. The CDR3 coding sequence is TGCGCCAGCAGCCAAGATCCGGTCAACAGGGGGCGGACTGGGGCCAGCGTCCTGACTTTC. This encodes CASSQDPVNRGRTGASVLTF.

The CDR3 bases are TGCGCCAGCATCCTCTCGTGGCGGGGGGGCACTGAAGCTTTCTTT. Its protein is CASILSWRGGTEAFF. This chain uses TRBV5-1 with TRBJ1-1; D may be TRBD1 (5 bases). V gave up 6 bases and J gave up 4 bases, with 19 bases separating them. The CDR3 length is 15 residues. Germline lookup yields CDR1 SGHRS and CDR2 YFSETQ. Complete variable domain (other parts from reference TRBV5-1 and TRBJ1-1): KAGVTQTPRYLIKTRGQQVTLSCSPISGHRSVSWYQQTPGQGLQFLFEYFSETQRNKGNFPGRFSGRQFSNSRSEMNVSTLELGDSALYLCASILSWRGGTEAFFGQGTRLTVV.

With respect to this clone: A much larger clone is a single base away; this may be a read error. V usage is TRBV2 and J usage is TRBJ2-3, with 8 bases matching TRBD1. Germline lookup yields CDR1 SNHLY and CDR2 FYNNEI. V dropped 6 bases and J dropped 5; count of bases not matched to a gene: 4. This CDR3 has 13 amino acids. The CDR3 here is CASSCTGGDTQYF. For the CDR3, the DNA is TGTGCCAGCAGCTGCACAGGGGGAGATACGCAGTATTTT.

On this clone: The junction does not match germline at one end; this may be a read error. The J gene is TRBJ2-7, the V gene TRBV6-6; possible D gene TRBD2, 5 bases. The length of the CDR3 is 14 residues. Germline V CDR1 and CDR2: MNHNY, SVGAGI (reference sequence). The CDR3 loop reads CASSYSGESVEQCF. The CDR3 DNA reads TGTGCCAGCAGTTACTCGGGAGAGTCCGTAGAGCAGTGCTTC.

In its sample, this clone was seen a few times. The junction does not match germline at one end; this may be a read error. Other DNA sequences from this sample encode an identical CDR3 as well. CDR3: CASSLSWTQANEKLFF. DNA of the CDR3: TGTGCCAGCAGCCTCTCCTGGACACAAGCTAATGAAAAGCTGTTTTTT. The chain couples TRBV4-2 to TRBJ1-4; perhaps TRBD1 as D (5 bases). The germline gives CDR1 LGHNA, CDR2 YNFKEQ. The CDR3 is 16 residues long.

This clone was picked up a small number of times. A much larger clone is a single base away; this may be a read error. Lacking the conserved final phenylalanine or tryptophan, this CDR3 likely reflects a read error. The chain couples TRBV10-3 to TRBJ1-2; D is undetermined. The V end lost 4 bases, the J end lost 0 bases, and 6 bases lay between the germline ends. Germline V gives CDR1 ENHRY, CDR2 SYGVKD. The CDR3 spans 13 residues. CDR3 in amino acids: CAISGRANYGYTL. DNA for the CDR3: TGTGCCATCAGTGGGCGGGCTAACTATGGCTACACCCTC.

J is TRBJ2-5 and V is TRBV6-5, with TRBD2 matching 9 bases. The germline gives CDR1 MNHEY, CDR2 SVGAGI. After removal of 0 bases from V and 5 bases from J, the junction contained 4 bases not matched to a gene. The CDR3 covers 15 residues. The CDR3 nucleotides read TGTGCCAGCAGTTACTCGGTTAGCGGGAGCGAGACCCAGTACTTC. Its protein product is CASSYSVSGSETQYF.

On this clone: A much larger clone sits a single nucleotide away, making a read error possible. The chain carries TRBV5-8 and TRBJ1-3; D uncertain. The germline V gene has CDR1 SGHTS and CDR2 YDEGEE. The CDR3 contains 16 residues. V was clipped by 4 bases and J by 1 base, with 15 bases between them. The CDR3 reads CASSTDGWVSGNTIYF. CDR3 coding DNA: TGTGCCAGCAGCACCGACGGGTGGGTGTCTGGAAACACCATATATTTT.

For this clone: A single base separates this from a much larger clone, so it may be a read error. V is TRBV20-1 and J is TRBJ1-6; D gene uncertain. This CDR3 is 14 amino acids long. With 1 base removed from V and 0 bases from J, the gap between germline ends came to 4 bases. Germline V CDR1 and CDR2: DFQATT, SNEGSKA (reference sequence). The CDR3 loop is CSARAVSYNSPLHF. In DNA, the CDR3 is TGCAGTGCTAGAGCAGTCTCCTATAATTCACCCCTCCACTTT.

Many counts were recorded for this clone. The genes are TRBV11-2 and TRBJ2-5; D is unresolved. This CDR3 is built from 11 residues. With 7 bases removed from V and 5 bases from J, the gap between germline ends came to 8 bases. Germline CDR1 is SGHAT and CDR2 is FQNNGV. The CDR3 protein is CASTSSETQYF. The CDR3 region has the DNA TGTGCCAGCACCTCTTCGGAGACCCAGTACTTC.

This clone was counted at least ten times. The rearrangement uses TRBV11-2 and TRBJ2-7; the match to TRBD1 covers 7 bases. The germline V gene has CDR1 SGHAT and CDR2 FQNNGV. CDR3 length: 15 amino acids. V shed 5 bases, J shed 2 bases, and the junction held 9 bases outside the gene matches. The CDR3: CASSVHRDSTYEQYF. The CDR3 DNA reads as TGTGCCAGCAGCGTACACCGGGACAGCACCTACGAGCAGTACTTC.

This clone came up many times. The chain recombines TRBV28 with TRBJ2-1; 7 positions match TRBD1. CDR1 and CDR2 from the germline V gene are MDHEN and SYDVKM. V shed 6 bases, J shed 8 bases, and the junction held 10 bases outside the gene matches. This CDR3 region has 14 residues. CDR3 coding DNA: TGTGCCAGCAGGCCACCGACAGGGTATGATGAGCAGTTCTTC. This codes for CASRPPTGYDEQFF.

This clone was counted many times. This chain uses TRBV3-1 with TRBJ1-2, with 7 nucleotides matching TRBD1. J was trimmed by 4 bases and V by 5 bases; bases with no gene match: 4. Germline V CDR1 and CDR2: LGHDT, YNNKEL (reference sequence). CDR3 size: 13 residues. CDR3 sequence: CASSGDSIYGYTF. CDR3 in DNA: TGTGCCAGCAGCGGGGACAGTATCTATGGCTACACCTTC.

This clone was detected ten times or more. V usage is TRBV5-6 and J usage is TRBJ1-1; D possibly corresponds to TRBD1 (5 bases). Between the trimmed V and J ends, which lost 7 bases and 1 base, there was a span of 17 bases. This CDR3 has 15 amino acids. In germline, CDR1 is SGHDT, CDR2 YYEEEE. Here the CDR3 DNA reads TGTGCCAGCCACAGAGCCGGGCAGGGGAACACTGAAGCTTTCTTT. As protein: CASHRAGQGNTEAFF.

This clone was counted at least ten times. V and J are TRBV20-1 and TRBJ1-2, with D perhaps TRBD1 (5 bases). This CDR3 has 15 amino acids. The V and J ends lost 6 bases and 0 bases respectively, with 17 bases between them. CDR1 and CDR2 (germline): DFQATT, SNEGSKA (reference sequence). The CDR3: CSALTVHPSNYGYTF. CDR3 nucleotide sequence: TGCAGTGCCCTGACAGTACACCCGTCTAACTATGGCTACACCTTC.

With respect to this clone: This may stem from a read error, because a much larger clone lies one nucleotide away. The V gene is TRBV6-5, the J gene TRBJ2-1; D may be TRBD1 (6 bases). The germline V gene encodes CDR1 MNHEY and CDR2 SVGAGI. The germline V and J ends were trimmed by 1 base and 8 bases, with 9 bases remaining between them. The CDR3 sequence is 13 residues long. The DNA of the CDR3 is TGTGCCAGCAGTTACTGGGACATCTATGAGCAGTTCTTC. Residues: CASSYWDIYEQFF.

Many counts were recorded for this clone. The V gene is TRBV11-2, the J gene TRBJ2-2; 7 bases agree with TRBD1. J gave up 3 bases and V 5 bases, and 9 bases lay outside the gene matches. Germline V CDR1 and CDR2: SGHAT, FQNNGV. The CDR3 is 16 residues long. CDR3 residues: CASSPSTGWDTGELFF. The CDR3 DNA sequence: TGTGCCAGCAGCCCCTCGACAGGGTGGGACACCGGGGAGCTGTTTTTT.

Ten or more counts support this clone. A much larger clone is a single base away; this may be a read error. The chain recombines TRBV5-8 with TRBJ1-1, with D unclear. Trimming took off 8 bases at V and 1 base at J, with 6 bases between the two ends. This CDR3 region has 11 residues. Germline CDR1 is SGHTS and CDR2 is YDEGEE. The CDR3 DNA is TGTGCCAGTGCGTGGAACACTGAAGCTTTCTTT. It encodes CASAWNTEAFF.

Concerning this clone: A read error may explain this, as a much larger clone is one base away. The V gene is TRBV6-4, the J gene TRBJ2-2; tentatively, D is TRBD1 or TRBD2 (5 bases each). CDR3 size: 15 residues. Deletions cut 10 bases from V and 2 bases from J, with 17 bases between. CDR1 and CDR2 (germline): MRHNA, SNTAGT. This chain's CDR3 is CATSPGSPNTGELFF. Written as DNA, the CDR3 is TGTGCCACCTCCCCAGGGAGTCCCAACACCGGGGAGCTGTTTTTT.

This clone was seen repeatedly, ten times or more. The CDR3 nucleotides read TGTGCCAGCAGAGCCTGGGGGGGAAACATTCAGTACTTC. This codes for CASRAWGGNIQYF. The J gene is TRBJ2-4, the V gene TRBV11-3; 7 positions agree with TRBD2. The CDR3 length is 13 residues. Germline CDR1 is SGHNT and CDR2 is YENEEA. With 6 bases clipped from V and 6 bases from J, the junction kept 5 bases outside the gene matches. Drawing the rest from reference TRBV11-3 and TRBJ2-4, the complete variable domain is EAGVVQSPRYKIIEKKQPVAFWCNPISGHNTLYWYLQNLGQGPELLIRYENEEAVDDSQLPKDRFSAERLKGVDSTLKIQPAELGDSAVYLCASRAWGGNIQYFGAGTRLSVL.

This clone was observed many times. Other DNA sequences in the sample encode the same CDR3. The gene calls are TRBV29-1 and TRBJ2-5; D unclear. V was cut by 4 bases and J by 5 bases, with 14 bases left in between. Germline CDR1 and CDR2: SQVTM and ANQGSEA. This CDR3 comprises 13 residues. The DNA of the CDR3 is TGCAGCGTTGCTTACCTCTCCCCGGAGACCCAGTACTTC. Its translation: CSVAYLSPETQYF.

As concerns this clone: Different DNA sequences within this sample yield the same CDR3. The rearrangement links TRBV3-1 to TRBJ2-7, with TRBD2 as a possible D gene (6 bases). CDR3 length equals 16 residues. Germline V CDR1 and CDR2: LGHDT, YNNKEL (reference sequence). The V gene lost 4 bases and the J gene lost 2 bases, with 18 bases spanning the gap. The CDR3 loop reads CASSLAVGGGTYEQYF. CDR3 DNA sequence: TGTGCCAGCAGCCTCGCCGTGGGTGGGGGGACCTACGAGCAGTACTTC.

The V gene is TRBV4-2, the J gene TRBJ2-4; 7 bases line up with TRBD2. V was pared by 5 bases and J by 0 bases, with 7 bases of the junction left unmatched. The CDR3 is 16 amino acids. The germline V gene has CDR1 LGHNA and CDR2 YNFKEQ. The CDR3 DNA follows: TGTGCCAGCAGCAAACCGACTAGCCGAGCCAAAAACATTCAGTACTTC. As protein: CASSKPTSRAKNIQYF.

This clone turned up a few times. The CDR3 region is CASSELEGSYEQYF. Written as DNA, the CDR3 is TGTGCCAGCAGTGAACTGGAGGGGAGCTACGAGCAGTACTTC. The chain has TRBV2 and TRBJ2-7, with D possibly matching TRBD2 (6 bases). There are 14 residues in the CDR3. Germline lookup yields CDR1 SNHLY and CDR2 FYNNEI. The V gene lost 2 bases and the J gene lost 3 bases, with 11 bases spanning the gap.

Remarks on this clone: A read error may explain this, as a much larger clone is one base away. Within the sample, other DNA sequences also encode this same CDR3. The V and J genes are TRBV20-1 and TRBJ2-7; 8 bases match TRBD1. Trimming removed 4 bases from V and 4 bases from J; junction bases left unmatched: 9. This CDR3 has 14 amino acids. From germline, CDR1 is DFQATT and CDR2 SNEGSKA (reference sequence). The CDR3 loop reads CSATDRDKSYEQYF. The CDR3 nucleotides read TGCAGTGCTACGGACAGGGATAAATCATACGAGCAGTACTTC.

V and J are TRBV13 and TRBJ1-6; TRBD1 matches at 10 bases. CDR3 size: 17 residues. Trimming at V came to 5 bases and at J to 9 bases, leaving 13 bases not matched to a gene. Germline V gene data show CDR1 as PRHDT and CDR2 as FYEKMQ (reference sequence). CDR3 in amino acids: CASSQSGQGSLCSPLHF. The CDR3 nucleotides read TGTGCCAGCAGCCAATCGGGACAGGGGTCTTTGTGTTCACCCCTCCACTTT.

Points on this clone: The junction and the germline gene differ at one end; a read error may be behind it. The V and J genes are TRBV11-2 and TRBJ2-7, with 7 bases lining up with TRBD1. Germline V gives CDR1 SGHAT, CDR2 FQNNGV. This CDR3 is 12 amino acids long. The CDR3 sequence is CASTWTGYQQYF. For the CDR3, the DNA is TGTGCCAGCACCTGGACAGGCTACCAGCAGTACTTC.

For this clone: This could be a read error, since a much larger clone is one nucleotide away. The same CDR3 also results from other DNA sequences found in this sample. The rearrangement uses TRBV12-3 or TRBV12-4 and TRBJ2-3; 11 bases align to TRBD2. The trim removed 6 bases at V and 4 bases at J, leaving 9 bases unmatched. The CDR3 runs to 16 residues. The CDR3 loop reads CASSFGTSGGADTQYF. The CDR3 DNA sequence: TGTGCCAGCAGCTTCGGGACTAGCGGTGGGGCAGATACGCAGTATTTT.

A note on this clone: Possible read error: a much larger clone is one base away. The J gene is TRBJ2-1, the V gene TRBV5-4; TRBD2 aligns across 8 bases. The CDR3 sequence is 16 residues long. Germline lookup yields CDR1 SGHNT and CDR2 YYREEE (reference sequence). With 3 bases clipped from V and 4 bases from J, the junction kept 9 bases outside the gene matches. The CDR3 region is CASSSNSRGAYNEQFF. The DNA for the CDR3 is TGTGCCAGCAGCTCGAATTCGCGGGGGGCATACAATGAGCAGTTCTTC.

As for this clone: A read error may explain this, as a much larger clone is one base away. J is TRBJ1-5 and V is TRBV5-5; D may be TRBD1 (6 bases). The CDR3 is 14 residues long. V lost 6 bases and J lost 1, with 11 bases in between. Germline V lookup: CDR1 SGHKS, CDR2 YYEKEE (reference sequence). The CDR3 is CASIPGGSNQPQHF. As DNA, the CDR3 is TGTGCCAGCATCCCCGGGGGCAGCAATCAGCCCCAGCATTTT.